This passage covers 7 T cell receptor beta chains from one sample sequenced in a study of cytomegalovirus exposure and HLA in healthy donors. Libraries were prepared by immunoSEQ multiplex PCR; TCRdb keeps only in-frame clonotypes and omits some of them. The repertoire holds about 360,000 clones, with 75% to 90% as singletons. Sequencing input: PBMCs. These receptors were obtained from a woman aged 18-30 years in good health and CMV-seronegative.

The chain couples TRBV14 to TRBJ2-3, with 12 bases aligning to TRBD1. Trimming cost V 2 bases and J 4 bases; bases outside gene matches: 7. Germline loops: CDR1 SGHDN, CDR2 FVKESK. CDR3 length: 17 amino acids. The CDR3 coding sequence is TGTGCCAGCAGCCAAAGACGCGGGACAGGGGGCTCAGATACGCAGTATTTT. Translation: CASSQRRGTGGSDTQYF.

The V gene is TRBV28, the J gene TRBJ1-2; a weak D match, TRBD1 (5 bases). V shed 6 bases and J shed 3 bases, with 8 bases lying between them. The germline gives CDR1 MDHEN, CDR2 SYDVKM. The CDR3 runs 12 residues. CDR3 nucleotides: TGTGCCAGCAGGACAGCCCACTATGGCTACACCTTC. This sequence encodes CASRTAHYGYTF.

V is TRBV14 and J is TRBJ2-5; 10 positions agree with TRBD2. The CDR3 spans 14 residues. Germline-derived CDR1 and CDR2 are SGHDN and FVKESK. Trimming removed 1 base from V and 5 bases from J; junction bases left unmatched: 1. The CDR3, as DNA: TGTGCCAGCAGCCAAGTACTAGCGGGGGAGACCCAGTACTTC. The encoded protein is CASSQVLAGETQYF.

The chain couples TRBV13 to TRBJ2-7, with a tentative D call TRBD2 (6 bases). The V end lost 2 bases, the J end lost 6 bases, and 11 bases lay between the germline ends. The CDR3 runs to 13 residues. The germline V gene has CDR1 PRHDT and CDR2 FYEKMQ (reference sequence). The CDR3 DNA reads TGTGCCAGCAGCTTACTTCAGGGAGGCGAGCAGTACTTC. It codes for CASSLLQGGEQYF.

The chain employs TRBV6-1 and TRBJ1-1; D call uncertain. The CDR3 extends over 12 amino acids. Trimming shortened V by 7 bases and J by 1 base, and 7 bases separated the two germline ends. Germline assignment: CDR1 MNHNS and CDR2 SASEGT. The CDR3 loop is CASKEGNTEAFF. CDR3 bases: TGTGCCAGCAAGGAGGGGAACACTGAAGCTTTCTTT.

This chain links TRBV5-8 with TRBJ2-1; 16 nucleotides match TRBD2. V gave up 3 bases and J gave up 12 bases; unmatched junction bases: 6. CDR3 length equals 15 residues. Germline V gives CDR1 SGHTS, CDR2 YDEGEE. The CDR3 DNA sequence: TGTGCCAGCAGCTCGGGACTAGCGGGGGGGCTTCCGCAGTTCTTC. Its translation: CASSSGLAGGLPQFF.

This chain joins TRBV7-2 and TRBJ2-5, with D tentatively TRBD1 (6 bases). Germline lookup yields CDR1 SGHTA and CDR2 FQGNSA. This CDR3 has 13 residues. With 5 bases removed from V and 4 bases from J, the gap between germline ends came to 11 bases. The DNA for the CDR3 is TGTGCCAGCAGCAACACAGGGCCAGAGACCCAGTACTTC. It specifies CASSNTGPETQYF.